A single sample gave rise to the 22 T cell receptor beta chains below, sequenced in a study of cytomegalovirus exposure and HLA in healthy donors. Both 60 Vbeta primers and 13 Jbeta primers went into the PCR. Clones were read by immunoSEQ multiplex PCR, and TCRdb kept only the in-frame ones, dropping some. The table shows over 45,000 clones, with around 82% occurring only once. The specimen sequenced was PBMCs. The receptor set was obtained from a boy aged 5-17 years in good health and CMV-seropositive.

This clone occurred once. The gene calls are TRBV29-1 and TRBJ2-1; 11 bases align to TRBD1. This CDR3 spans 13 amino acids. Germline CDR1 is SQVTM and CDR2 is ANQGSEA. The J segment lost 6 bases and the V segment lost 7 bases, leaving 5 bases of the junction unmatched. CDR3 nucleotide sequence: TGCAGCGCCGAGGACAGGGGGCTCAATGAGCAGTTCTTC. Translated: CSAEDRGLNEQFF.

V usage is TRBV5-1 and J usage is TRBJ2-2; TRBD1 is a possible D gene (6 bases). CDR1 SGHRS and CDR2 YFSETQ come from the germline V gene. V dropped 3 bases and J dropped 5 bases, with 11 bases sitting between them. The CDR3 contains 14 residues. The CDR3 loop is CASSSDRLTGELFF. The CDR3 region has the DNA TGCGCCAGCAGCTCGGACAGACTTACCGGGGAGCTGTTTTTT.

The V call is TRBV27, the J call TRBJ1-6, with 9 bases fitting TRBD1. There are 15 residues in the CDR3. Trimming at V came to 2 bases and at J to 7 bases, leaving 3 bases not matched to a gene. Germline V CDR1 and CDR2: MNHEY, SMNVEV (reference sequence). Here the CDR3 reads CASSLETGGNSPLHF. The CDR3 coding sequence is TGTGCCAGCAGTTTAGAGACAGGGGGGAATTCACCCCTCCACTTT.

Details on this clone: A junction boundary mismatches the germline segment, possibly from a read error. The same CDR3 can be traced to other DNA sequences in this sample. The rearrangement uses TRBV10-1 and TRBJ2-7; TRBD1 is a possible D gene (6 bases). CDR1 and CDR2 from the germline V gene are WNHNN and SYGVQD (reference sequence). This CDR3 spans 14 amino acids. The chain's CDR3 is CASSESLQGREQYF. In DNA, the CDR3 is TGCGCCAGCAGTGAGTCCCTGCAGGGGCGCGAGCAGTACTTT.

The chain recombines TRBV6-5 with TRBJ1-2; D is undetermined. Germline V lookup: CDR1 MNHEY, CDR2 SVGAGI. Trimming cost V 2 bases and J 4 bases, with 11 bases left between them. This CDR3 is built from 14 residues. Written as DNA, the CDR3 is TGTGCCAGCAGTTACCTCGACGGAGTCTATGGCTACACCTTC. It is translated as CASSYLDGVYGYTF.

The J gene is TRBJ2-1, the V gene TRBV4-1; 9 positions match TRBD1. Unmatched junction bases numbered 7, after V lost 1 base and J lost 9 bases. Looked up from germline, CDR1 is MGHRA and CDR2 is YSYEKL. This CDR3 region has 15 residues. The CDR3 nucleotides read TGCGCCAGCAGCCAAGGGGGACAGGGTGGGGGTGAGCAGTTCTTC. Amino acids: CASSQGGQGGGEQFF.

In this sample, this clone turned up once. The V call is TRBV10-3, the J call TRBJ1-2, with 8 positions matching TRBD1. Germline V gene data show CDR1 as ENHRY and CDR2 as SYGVKD. This CDR3 region has 16 residues. Trimming cost V 6 bases and J 3 bases; bases outside gene matches: 12. CDR3 nucleotide sequence: TGTGCCATCAGGGGGGACAGGTCGACCGATGACTATGGCTACACCTTC. It is translated as CAIRGDRSTDDYGYTF.

The gene calls are TRBV4-1 and TRBJ1-1; TRBD1 is a possible D gene (5 bases). V was clipped by 8 bases and J by 5 bases, with 9 bases between them. This CDR3 comprises 11 residues. The V gene's germline CDR1 is MGHRA and CDR2 YSYEKL. The CDR3 coding sequence is TGCGCCAGCTTCGGGGGTACTGAAGCTTTCTTT. Translated, it gives CASFGGTEAFF.

The J gene is TRBJ2-7, the V gene TRBV7-9; tentative D call: TRBD2 (5 bases). Trimming removed 2 bases from V and 3 bases from J, with 5 bases in between. Germline lookup yields CDR1 SEHNR and CDR2 FQNEAQ (reference sequence). The CDR3 contains 12 residues. CDR3 amino acids: CASSLSGYEQYF. CDR3 DNA: TGTGCCAGCAGCTTAAGCGGCTACGAGCAGTACTTC.

CDR3: CASSRDRAYEQYF. CDR3 bases: TGTGCCAGCAGTAGGGACAGGGCCTACGAGCAGTACTTC. The V call is TRBV6-5, the J call TRBJ2-7, with 9 bases matching TRBD1. The germline V gene encodes CDR1 MNHEY and CDR2 SVGAGI. The CDR3 length is 13 residues. J gave up 2 bases and V 5 bases, and 1 base lay outside the gene matches.

This chain joins TRBV10-1 and TRBJ2-1, with 12 nucleotides matching TRBD2. There are 18 residues in the CDR3. Germline CDR1 and CDR2: WNHNN and SYGVQD (reference sequence). With 0 bases clipped from V and 7 bases from J, the junction kept 10 bases outside the gene matches. CDR3 sequence: CASSESTATSGGWNEQFF. The CDR3, as DNA: TGCGCCAGCAGTGAGTCGACCGCGACTAGCGGGGGATGGAATGAGCAGTTCTTC.

The chain couples TRBV5-1 to TRBJ1-2; 10 positions agree with TRBD1. V was clipped by 4 bases and J by 7 bases; unmatched bases: 10. Germline lookup yields CDR1 SGHRS and CDR2 YFSETQ. CDR3 length: 15 amino acids. CDR3 sequence reads: CASSPLPGQGSGYTF. DNA of the CDR3: TGCGCCAGCAGCCCTCTACCGGGACAGGGGTCTGGCTACACCTTC.

The V call is TRBV6-4, the J call TRBJ2-3; 7 bases are a match to TRBD2. This CDR3 contains 14 residues. Germline values: CDR1 MRHNA, CDR2 SNTAGT. V dropped 3 bases and J dropped 0; count of bases not matched to a gene: 0. The DNA for the CDR3 is TGTGCCAGCAGTGAGCGGGGGAGCACAGATACGCAGTATTTT. Translated, it gives CASSERGSTDTQYF.

The chain joins TRBV5-5 to TRBJ1-1; a weak D match, TRBD1 (6 bases). Trimming pared 6 bases from V and 1 base from J, leaving 13 bases between. The CDR3 is made up of 14 amino acids. Germline V lookup: CDR1 SGHKS, CDR2 YYEKEE (reference sequence). The DNA for the CDR3 is TGTGCCAGCACTCCGGCGACAGGGAACACTGAAGCTTTCTTT. This sequence encodes CASTPATGNTEAFF.

The gene calls are TRBV7-3 and TRBJ2-5, with D possibly matching TRBD1 (6 bases). This CDR3 spans 13 amino acids. Trimming cost V 4 bases and J 2 bases, with 8 bases left between them. Germline loops: CDR1 SGHTA, CDR2 FQGTGA. For the CDR3, the DNA is TGTGCCAGCAGCTCGGACAGACAAGAGACCCAGTACTTC. Translating it yields CASSSDRQETQYF.

The rearrangement uses TRBV2 and TRBJ2-4; D remains unclear. Germline V gene lookup returns CDR1 SNHLY and CDR2 FYNNEI. With 9 bases removed from V and 0 bases from J, the gap between germline ends came to 9 bases. This CDR3 has 13 residues. The CDR3 region is CASRLLAKNIQYF. CDR3 coding DNA: TGTGCCAGTAGACTCCTAGCCAAAAACATTCAGTACTTC. Supplemented by reference TRBV2 and TRBJ2-4, the full variable domain reads EPEVTQTPSHQVTQMGQEVILRCVPISNHLYFYWYRQILGQKVEFLVSFYNNEISEKSEIFDDQFSVERPDGSNFTLKIRSTKLEDSAMYFCASRLLAKNIQYFGAGTRLSVL.

This chain uses TRBV9 with TRBJ2-7, with TRBD1 matching over 9 bases. Germline assignment: CDR1 SGDLS and CDR2 YYNGEE. There are 16 residues in the CDR3. J lost 2 bases, V lost 3 bases, and 9 bases had no gene match. In nucleotides, the CDR3 is TGTGCCAGCAGCGCGGACAGGGGTCCGACCCCCTACGAGCAGTACTTC. It yields the protein CASSADRGPTPYEQYF.

This chain joins TRBV12-5 and TRBJ2-5; weak D call: TRBD1 (5 bases). The length of the CDR3 is 11 residues. V shed 3 bases and J shed 11 bases, with 10 bases lying between them. Germline lookup yields CDR1 LGHNT and CDR2 FRNRAP. The CDR3 spells CASGFRDEQYF. The CDR3 nucleotides are TGTGCTAGTGGTTTCAGGGATGAGCAGTACTTC.

Note on this clone: The identical CDR3 is also encoded by other nucleotide sequences in the sample. The rearrangement uses TRBV6-5 and TRBJ2-7, with a tentative D call TRBD2 (5 bases). V was shortened by 4 bases and J by 3 bases, with 13 bases between the two germline ends. In germline, CDR1 is MNHEY, CDR2 SVGAGI. The CDR3 contains 14 residues. CDR3 sequence: CASSWGENIYEQYF. CDR3 nucleotide sequence: TGTGCCAGCAGTTGGGGAGAGAACATCTACGAGCAGTACTTC.

The gene calls are TRBV5-5 and TRBJ2-3; no clear D. V lost 3 bases, J lost 5 bases, and 16 bases lay in between. The CDR3 length is 15 residues. CDR1 is SGHKS, CDR2 YYEKEE, per germline (reference sequence). The CDR3 region has the DNA TGTGCCAGCAGCTCCGCCGGCGGCCGTAGAGATACGCAGTATTTT. Translation: CASSSAGGRRDTQYF.

The genes are TRBV4-2 and TRBJ2-5; 8 bases align to TRBD2. Germline CDR1 reads LGHNA; CDR2 reads YNFKEQ. The CDR3 runs to 14 residues. J was trimmed by 5 bases and V by 0 bases; bases with no gene match: 2. The CDR3 is CASSQDGGGETQYF. CDR3 sequence (DNA): TGTGCCAGCAGCCAAGATGGCGGGGGGGAGACCCAGTACTTC.

The chain carries TRBV27 and TRBJ1-4, with D possibly matching TRBD1 (6 bases). With 1 base removed from V and 5 bases from J, the gap between germline ends came to 17 bases. Germline values: CDR1 MNHEY, CDR2 SMNVEV (reference sequence). This CDR3 is 17 amino acids long. CDR3 in DNA: TGTGCCAGCAGTTTATACCCCTCCGGGACACCAAATGAAAAACTGTTTTTT. This sequence encodes CASSLYPSGTPNEKLFF.